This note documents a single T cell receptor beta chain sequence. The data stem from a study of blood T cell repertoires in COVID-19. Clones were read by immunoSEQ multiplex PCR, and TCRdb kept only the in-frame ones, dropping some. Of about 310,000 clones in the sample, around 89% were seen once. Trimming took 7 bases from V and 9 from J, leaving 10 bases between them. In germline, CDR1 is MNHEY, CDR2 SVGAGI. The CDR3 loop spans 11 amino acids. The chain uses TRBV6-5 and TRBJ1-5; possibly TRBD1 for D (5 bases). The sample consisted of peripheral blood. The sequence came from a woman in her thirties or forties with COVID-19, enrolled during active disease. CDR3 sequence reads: CASNQGTPQHF. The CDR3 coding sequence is TGTGCCAGCAACCAGGGTACGCCCCAGCATTTT.